These 30 T cell receptor beta chains were all obtained from the same sample, sequenced in a study of blood T cell repertoires in COVID-19. Produced via immunoSEQ multiplex PCR; TCRdb's table is partial and in-frame only. The table includes roughly 230,000 clones, 80% to 90% detected once. Material: peripheral blood. The receptors derive from a man aged 35 to 55 with active or convalescent COVID-19.

The gene calls are TRBV2 and TRBJ2-2; TRBD1 is a possible D gene (5 bases). With 2 bases removed from V and 10 bases from J, the gap between germline ends came to 17 bases. Germline V gene lookup returns CDR1 SNHLY and CDR2 FYNNEI. CDR3 size: 15 residues. The CDR3 nucleotides read TGTGCCAGCAGTGAAAGGAGCGTAGGGGTGAAGGAGCTGTTTTTT. It codes for CASSERSVGVKELFF.

CDR3 amino acids: CASSPAGTGTYGYTF. Here the CDR3 DNA reads TGCGCCAGCAGCCCAGCGGGAACGGGAACCTATGGCTACACCTTC. This rearrangement joins TRBV5-1 to TRBJ1-2; no clear D. V was clipped by 4 bases and J by 4 bases, with 17 bases between them. The germline gives CDR1 SGHRS, CDR2 YFSETQ. This CDR3 comprises 15 residues.

In its sample, this clone was seen a few times. CDR3 nucleotides: TGTGCCAGCAGTTCGGGGGCCTACGAGCAGTACTTC. The encoded protein is CASSSGAYEQYF. The chain is built from TRBV6-6 and TRBJ2-7; possibly TRBD2 for D (6 bases). This CDR3 is built from 12 residues. Trimming left V 4 bases short and J 2 bases short, with 6 bases between. The V gene's germline CDR1 is MNHNY and CDR2 SVGAGI (reference sequence).

V and J are TRBV6-5 and TRBJ1-2; 7 positions match TRBD1. V shed 5 bases and J 6 bases; nucleotides not matched to a gene: 6. This CDR3 contains 13 residues. In germline, CDR1 is MNHEY, CDR2 SVGAGI. CDR3 protein: CASSRQGSHGYTF. In DNA form, the CDR3 reads TGTGCCAGCAGTCGACAGGGATCCCATGGCTACACCTTC.

The chain joins TRBV5-8 to TRBJ2-7; possibly TRBD2 for D (5 bases). V was clipped by 0 bases and J by 4 bases, with 11 bases between them. Germline values: CDR1 SGHTS, CDR2 YDEGEE. The CDR3 has 14 residues. Here the CDR3 reads CASSLAGLGYEQYF. CDR3 bases: TGTGCCAGCAGCTTGGCGGGGTTGGGGTACGAGCAGTACTTC.

The V gene is TRBV7-9, the J gene TRBJ1-2; 9 bases are a match to TRBD1. Germline-derived CDR1 and CDR2 are SEHNR and FQNEAQ (reference sequence). Losses at the gene ends were 3 bases for V and 3 bases for J; bases not matched to a gene: 8. The CDR3 is made up of 16 amino acids. CDR3 protein: CASSLVWTGADYGYTF. The CDR3 nucleotides read TGTGCCAGCAGCTTGGTTTGGACAGGGGCGGACTATGGCTACACCTTC.

The V gene is TRBV7-9, the J gene TRBJ2-7; D perhaps matches TRBD1 (6 bases). Between the trimmed V and J ends, which lost 0 bases and 2 bases, there was a span of 14 bases. The CDR3 has 16 residues. CDR1 SEHNR and CDR2 FQNEAQ come from the germline V gene (reference sequence). The CDR3 sequence is CASSLAIGRDTYEQYF. DNA for the CDR3: TGTGCCAGCAGCTTAGCGATTGGCAGGGACACCTACGAGCAGTACTTC.

This clone was counted a single time. This chain links TRBV7-9 with TRBJ1-4; D is ambiguous. The CDR3 extends over 15 amino acids. V was trimmed by 1 base and J by 2 bases, leaving 8 bases between them. CDR1 SEHNR and CDR2 FQNEAQ come from the germline V gene (reference sequence). CDR3 residues: CASSLDPGTNEKLFF. The DNA of the CDR3 is TGTGCCAGCAGCTTAGATCCGGGTACTAATGAAAAACTGTTTTTT.

CDR3 region: CASSHPDRAYNEQFF. For the CDR3, the DNA is TGTGCCAGCAGTCACCCAGACAGGGCTTACAATGAGCAGTTCTTC. The chain joins TRBV6-5 to TRBJ2-1; 7 bases are shared with TRBD1. Germline V CDR1 and CDR2: MNHEY, SVGAGI. With V trimmed by 5 bases and J by 4 bases, 8 bases remained unmatched. This CDR3 has 15 residues.

The rearrangement joins TRBV7-2 to TRBJ2-6; D not certain. The CDR3 covers 19 residues. V was pared by 5 bases and J by 0 bases, with 20 bases between. Germline V lookup: CDR1 SGHTA, CDR2 FQGNSA. Here the CDR3 DNA reads TGTGCCAGCAGCCCTTACCGGTGGTCCTACAGCTCTGGGGCCAACGTCCTGACTTTC. Its translation is CASSPYRWSYSSGANVLTF.

The chain employs TRBV3-1 (or the pseudogene TRBV3-2) and TRBJ2-5; perhaps TRBD2 as D (5 bases). CDR1 and CDR2 from the germline V gene are LGHDT and YNNKEL (reference sequence). Trimming removed 0 bases from V and 5 bases from J, with 10 bases in between. This CDR3 contains 14 residues. The CDR3 region is CASSQDTGFETQYF. The CDR3 DNA is TGTGCCAGCAGCCAAGATACGGGGTTTGAGACCCAGTACTTC.

V gene TRBV6-5 combines with J gene TRBJ1-5; TRBD1 matches 8 bases. The CDR3 spans 14 residues. The V gene end was trimmed by 2 bases and the J gene end by 7 bases; junction bases not matched to a gene: 4. Germline V CDR1 and CDR2: MNHEY, SVGAGI. The CDR3 region is CASSYQGAEQPQHF. CDR3 nucleotides: TGTGCCAGCAGTTACCAGGGGGCTGAGCAGCCCCAGCATTTT.

The chain joins TRBV7-9 to TRBJ2-7; TRBD1 matches at 7 bases. The V gene's germline CDR1 is SEHNR and CDR2 FQNEAQ (reference sequence). CDR3 length equals 14 residues. The J segment lost 6 bases and the V segment lost 5 bases, leaving 10 bases of the junction unmatched. CDR3 sequence (DNA): TGTGCCAGCAGCCCACAGGGGATGCGCGGCGAGCAGTACTTC. Its translation: CASSPQGMRGEQYF.

The rearrangement uses TRBV11-3 and TRBJ1-1; D call uncertain. The length of the CDR3 is 16 residues. The germline V gene has CDR1 SGHNT and CDR2 YENEEA. Trimming left V 3 bases short and J 4 bases short, with 18 bases between. The CDR3 nucleotides are TGTGCCAGCAGCTTCCCGCGGGGATCCCGAGGCACTGAAGCTTTCTTT. Protein sequence: CASSFPRGSRGTEAFF.

V and J are TRBV6-2 or TRBV6-3 and TRBJ1-5; weak D call: TRBD1 (5 bases). The CDR3 length is 14 residues. Germline lookup yields CDR1 MNHEY and CDR2 SVGEGT. With 1 base removed from V and 7 bases from J, the gap between germline ends came to 11 bases. In DNA form, the CDR3 reads TGTGCCAGCAGTTACTTGGGGCCTCCCCAGCCCCAGCATTTT. Its translation: CASSYLGPPQPQHF.

The chain combines TRBV28 with TRBJ1-5; D possibly corresponds to TRBD1 (5 bases). The ends were cut back, 6 bases at V and 6 bases at J, with 15 bases in the middle. This CDR3 has 14 amino acids. Germline V gene data show CDR1 as MDHEN and CDR2 as SYDVKM. CDR3 protein: CASSKTGSGQPQHF. Written as DNA, the CDR3 is TGTGCCAGCAGCAAAACAGGATCTGGTCAGCCCCAGCATTTT.

The chain recombines TRBV19 with TRBJ2-7; 11 bases are a match to TRBD2. The CDR3 runs 16 residues. The germline gives CDR1 LNHDA, CDR2 SQIVND (reference sequence). The junction had 13 bases not matched to a gene; V was cut back by 6 bases and J by 6 bases. The CDR3 region has the DNA TGTGCCAGTAGGTGGACTAGCGGGCGATTAGTAAGCGAGCAGTACTTC. Residues: CASRWTSGRLVSEQYF.

The chain is built from TRBV3-1 (or the pseudogene TRBV3-2) and TRBJ2-1; unclear D gene. V gave up 1 base and J gave up 9 bases, with 4 bases separating them. The CDR3 contains 11 residues. Germline CDR1 and CDR2: LGHDT and YNNKEL (reference sequence). CDR3 sequence (DNA): TGTGCCAGCAGCCAAGCCATTGAGCAGTTCTTC. Encoded protein: CASSQAIEQFF.

The chain has TRBV18 and TRBJ1-1; 9 bases map to TRBD1. J lost 5 bases, V lost 3 bases, and 7 bases had no gene match. This CDR3 has 15 amino acids. Germline CDR1 and CDR2: KGHSH and LQKENI. The CDR3 protein is CASSPPTGGGTEAFF. As DNA, the CDR3 is TGTGCCAGCTCACCTCCCACAGGGGGCGGTACTGAAGCTTTCTTT. Supplemented by reference TRBV18 and TRBJ1-1, the full variable domain reads NAGVMQNPRHLVRRRGQEARLRCSPMKGHSHVYWYRQLPEEGLKFMVYLQKENIIDESGMPKERFSAEFPKEGPSILRIQQVVRGDSAAYFCASSPPTGGGTEAFFGQGTRLTVV.

This clone was seen once. The chain links TRBV12-5 to TRBJ2-2, with D possibly matching TRBD1 (5 bases). The V and J ends lost 0 bases and 0 bases respectively, with 5 bases between them. This CDR3 is built from 15 residues. Germline V gene sequence: CDR1 LGHNT, CDR2 FRNRAP. The CDR3 sequence: CASGLVQANTGELFF. The CDR3 coding sequence is TGTGCTAGTGGTTTGGTACAGGCGAACACCGGGGAGCTGTTTTTT.

The CDR3 region is CATSSLGNEQFF. The CDR3 DNA follows: TGTGCCACCAGCAGCCTAGGAAATGAGCAGTTCTTC. The chain recombines TRBV15 with TRBJ2-1; D is ambiguous. Trimming took 3 bases from V and 7 from J, leaving 7 bases between them. This CDR3 is built from 12 residues. The germline gives CDR1 LNHNV, CDR2 YYDKDF (reference sequence).

This clone was counted a few times. The chain joins TRBV7-2 to TRBJ1-6; 9 nucleotides line up with TRBD1. V lost 2 bases, J lost 9 bases, and 5 bases stayed unmatched. CDR1 and CDR2 from the germline V gene are SGHTA and FQGNSA. This CDR3 is built from 15 residues. The CDR3 DNA follows: TGTGCCAGCAGCTTAACAGGGGGCGCAGGTTCACCCCTCCACTTT. Residues: CASSLTGGAGSPLHF.

The chain links TRBV11-2 to TRBJ2-5; TRBD2 matches at 10 bases. Germline V lookup: CDR1 SGHAT, CDR2 FQNNGV. J gave up 4 bases and V 3 bases, and 2 bases lay outside the gene matches. This CDR3 has 14 residues. This CDR3 is CASSFRLAGETQYF. The CDR3 nucleotides are TGTGCCAGCAGCTTTCGACTAGCGGGAGAGACCCAGTACTTC.

The genes are TRBV27 and TRBJ2-1; tentative D call: TRBD1 (5 bases). The CDR3 sequence is 16 residues long. Per germline, CDR1 MNHEY and CDR2 SMNVEV (reference sequence). The V end was cut by 3 bases, the J end by 7 bases, with 19 bases between. In DNA form, the CDR3 reads TGTGCCAGCAGTTTCTCCCCGACAGTACCTAGTAATGAGCAGTTCTTC. Protein product: CASSFSPTVPSNEQFF.

The DNA for the CDR3 is TGTGCCAGCAGCCAAGCAACGGTCCAGGTCCCGTACCAAGAGACCCAGTACTTC. Translation gives CASSQATVQVPYQETQYF. V and J are TRBV3-1 (or the pseudogene TRBV3-2) and TRBJ2-5; no definite D call. The CDR3 has 18 residues. Germline-derived CDR1 and CDR2 are LGHDT and YNNKEL (reference sequence). Trimming cost V 1 base and J 0 bases, with 18 bases left between them.

The J gene is TRBJ2-3, the V gene TRBV5-4, with TRBD1 as a possible D gene (6 bases). Germline lookup yields CDR1 SGHNT and CDR2 YYREEE (reference sequence). Between the trimmed V and J ends, which lost 2 bases and 2 bases, there was a span of 15 bases. The CDR3 runs to 16 residues. The CDR3 coding sequence is TGTGCCAGCAGCTTTCCTGGGACACAGTCCACAGATACGCAGTATTTT. Protein: CASSFPGTQSTDTQYF.

In nucleotides, the CDR3 is TGTGCCAGCAGTGCGGGGTTGGACAGAGCCTACGAGCAGTACTTC. This encodes CASSAGLDRAYEQYF. This chain joins TRBV2 and TRBJ2-7; TRBD1 is a possible D gene (6 bases). The CDR3 totals 15 residues. Trimming took off 4 bases at V and 2 bases at J, with 15 bases between the two ends. Germline V gene data show CDR1 as SNHLY and CDR2 as FYNNEI.

CDR3 in amino acids: CASSGYSGRPGNEQFF. CDR3 sequence (DNA): TGTGCCAGCAGCGGTTATAGCGGGAGGCCGGGGAATGAGCAGTTCTTC. The V and J genes are TRBV5-8 and TRBJ2-1; the match to TRBD2 covers 10 bases. V lost 4 bases, J lost 7 bases, and 11 bases stayed unmatched. This CDR3 contains 16 residues. Germline CDR1 is SGHTS and CDR2 is YDEGEE.

This clone was picked up one time. The chain joins TRBV7-9 to TRBJ2-5; 9 bases agree with TRBD1. After removal of 4 bases from V and 4 bases from J, the junction contained 4 bases not matched to a gene. The CDR3 runs 14 residues. Germline V gene lookup returns CDR1 SEHNR and CDR2 FQNEAQ (reference sequence). In nucleotides, the CDR3 is TGTGCCAGCAGCTCGGGACAGGGTTTAGAGACCCAGTACTTC. The encoded protein is CASSSGQGLETQYF.

This chain connects TRBV10-2 to TRBJ2-4; TRBD1 aligns across 7 bases. The CDR3 is 14 amino acids. After removal of 6 bases from V and 9 bases from J, the junction contained 11 bases not matched to a gene. Germline V CDR1 and CDR2: WSHSY, SAAADI. The CDR3, as DNA: TGCGCCAGCAGCGAAACCACAGGGGCGGCCATTCAGTACTTC. Translated, it gives CASSETTGAAIQYF.